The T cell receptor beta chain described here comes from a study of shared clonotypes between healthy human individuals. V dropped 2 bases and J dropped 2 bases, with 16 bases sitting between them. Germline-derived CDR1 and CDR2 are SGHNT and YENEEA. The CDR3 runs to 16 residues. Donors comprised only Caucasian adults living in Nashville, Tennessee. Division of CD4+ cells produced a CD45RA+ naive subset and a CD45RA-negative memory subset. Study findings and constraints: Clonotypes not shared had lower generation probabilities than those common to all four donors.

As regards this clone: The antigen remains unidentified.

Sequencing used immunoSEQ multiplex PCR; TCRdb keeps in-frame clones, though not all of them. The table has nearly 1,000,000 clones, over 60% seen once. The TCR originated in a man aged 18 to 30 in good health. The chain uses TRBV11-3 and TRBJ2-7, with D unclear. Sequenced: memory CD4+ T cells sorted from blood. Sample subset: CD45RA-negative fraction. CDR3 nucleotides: TGTGCCAGCAGCTTACCTCTTAAGGACGTAGCCTACGAGCAGTACTTC. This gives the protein CASSLPLKDVAYEQYF.